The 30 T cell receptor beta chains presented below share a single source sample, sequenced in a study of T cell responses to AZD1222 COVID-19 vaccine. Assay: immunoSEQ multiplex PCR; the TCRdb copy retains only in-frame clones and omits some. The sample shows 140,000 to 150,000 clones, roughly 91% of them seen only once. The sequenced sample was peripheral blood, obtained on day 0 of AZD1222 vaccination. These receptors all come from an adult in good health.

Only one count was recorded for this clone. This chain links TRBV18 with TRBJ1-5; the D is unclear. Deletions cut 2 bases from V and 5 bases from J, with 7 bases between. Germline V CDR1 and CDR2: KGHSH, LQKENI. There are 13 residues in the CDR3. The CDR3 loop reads CASSPNLDQPQHF. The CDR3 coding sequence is TGTGCCAGCTCACCAAACTTGGATCAGCCCCAGCATTTT.

The CDR3 loop is CASSIGPKGFF. In nucleotides, the CDR3 is TGTGCCAGCAGTATCGGACCTAAGGGGTTCTTC. The chain recombines TRBV12-3 or TRBV12-4 with TRBJ2-1; no reliable D call. V lost 5 bases and J 15 bases, leaving 14 bases between the germline ends. The CDR3 has 11 amino acids.

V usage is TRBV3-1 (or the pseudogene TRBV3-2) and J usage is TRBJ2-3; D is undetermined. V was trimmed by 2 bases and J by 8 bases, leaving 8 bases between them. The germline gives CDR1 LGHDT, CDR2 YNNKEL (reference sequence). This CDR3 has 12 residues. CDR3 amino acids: CASSQRTGTQYF. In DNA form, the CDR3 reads TGTGCCAGCAGCCAAAGGACGGGTACGCAGTATTTT.

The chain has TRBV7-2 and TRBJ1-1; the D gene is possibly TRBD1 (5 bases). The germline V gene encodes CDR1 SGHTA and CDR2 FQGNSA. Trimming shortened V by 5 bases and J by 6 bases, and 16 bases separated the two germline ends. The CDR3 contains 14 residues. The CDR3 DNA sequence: TGTGCCAGCAGCGGTACCAGGGAAATAGCTGAAGCTTTCTTT. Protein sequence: CASSGTREIAEAFF.

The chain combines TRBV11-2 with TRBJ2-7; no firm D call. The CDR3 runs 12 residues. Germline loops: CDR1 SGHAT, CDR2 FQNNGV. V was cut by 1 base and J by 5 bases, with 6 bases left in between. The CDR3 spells CASSLAPHEQYF. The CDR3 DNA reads TGTGCCAGCAGCTTAGCTCCCCACGAGCAGTACTTC. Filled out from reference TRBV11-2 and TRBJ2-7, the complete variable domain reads EAGVAQSPRYKIIEKRQSVAFWCNPISGHATLYWYQQILGQGPKLLIQFQNNGVVDDSQLPKDRFSAERLKGVDSTLKIQPAKLEDSAVYLCASSLAPHEQYFGPGTRLTVT.

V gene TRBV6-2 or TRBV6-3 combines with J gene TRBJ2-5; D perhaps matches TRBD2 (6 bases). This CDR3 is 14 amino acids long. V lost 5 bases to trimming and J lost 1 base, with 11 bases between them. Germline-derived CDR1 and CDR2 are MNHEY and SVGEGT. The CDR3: CASSRGEVQETQYF. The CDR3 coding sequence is TGTGCCAGCAGTCGTGGGGAGGTCCAAGAGACCCAGTACTTC.

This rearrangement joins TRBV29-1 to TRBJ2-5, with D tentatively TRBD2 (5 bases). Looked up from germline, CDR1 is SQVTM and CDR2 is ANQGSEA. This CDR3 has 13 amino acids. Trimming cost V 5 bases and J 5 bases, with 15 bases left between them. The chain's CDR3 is CSVLDGGWETQYF. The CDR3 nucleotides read TGCAGCGTTCTTGACGGAGGATGGGAGACCCAGTACTTC.

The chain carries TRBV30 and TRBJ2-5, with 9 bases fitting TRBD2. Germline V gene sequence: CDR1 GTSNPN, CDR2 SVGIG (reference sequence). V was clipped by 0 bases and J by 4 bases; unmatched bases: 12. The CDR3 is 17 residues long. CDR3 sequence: CAWSVPRTSATRETQYF. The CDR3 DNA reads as TGTGCCTGGAGTGTACCCAGGACTAGCGCCACTAGAGAGACCCAGTACTTC. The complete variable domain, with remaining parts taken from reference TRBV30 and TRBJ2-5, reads SQTIHQWPATLVQPVGSPLSLECTVEGTSNPNLYWYRQAAGRGLQLLFYSVGIGQISSEVPQNLSASRPQDRQFILSSKKLLLSDSGFYLCAWSVPRTSATRETQYFGPGTRLLVL.

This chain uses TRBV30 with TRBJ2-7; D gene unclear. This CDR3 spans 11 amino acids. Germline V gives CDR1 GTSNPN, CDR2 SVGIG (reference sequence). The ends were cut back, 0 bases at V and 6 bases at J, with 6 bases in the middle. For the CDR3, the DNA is TGTGCCTGGAGTGTCTGGGGCGAGCAGTACTTC. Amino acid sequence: CAWSVWGEQYF.

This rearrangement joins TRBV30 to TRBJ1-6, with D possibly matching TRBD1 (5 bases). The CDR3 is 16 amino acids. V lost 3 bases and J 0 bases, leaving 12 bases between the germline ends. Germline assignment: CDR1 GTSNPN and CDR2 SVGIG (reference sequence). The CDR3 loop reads CAWSDGHSSYNSPLHF. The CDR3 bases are TGTGCCTGGAGCGATGGACACAGCTCCTATAATTCACCCCTCCACTTT.

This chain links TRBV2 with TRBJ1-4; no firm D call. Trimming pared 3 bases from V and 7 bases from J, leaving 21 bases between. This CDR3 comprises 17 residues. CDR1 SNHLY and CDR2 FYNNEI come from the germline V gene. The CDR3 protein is CASSERRLATLTEKLFF. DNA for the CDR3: TGTGCCAGCAGTGAGCGAAGATTAGCAACCTTGACTGAAAAACTGTTTTTT. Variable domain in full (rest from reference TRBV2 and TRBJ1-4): EPEVTQTPSHQVTQMGQEVILRCVPISNHLYFYWYRQILGQKVEFLVSFYNNEISEKSEIFDDQFSVERPDGSNFTLKIRSTKLEDSAMYFCASSERRLATLTEKLFFGSGTQLSVL.

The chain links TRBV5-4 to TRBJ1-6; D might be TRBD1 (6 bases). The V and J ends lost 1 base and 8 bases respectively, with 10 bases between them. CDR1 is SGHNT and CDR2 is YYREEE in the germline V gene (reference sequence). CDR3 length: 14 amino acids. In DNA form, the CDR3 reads TGTGCCAGCAGCTTGCCACAGGGTCATTCACCCCTCCACTTT. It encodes CASSLPQGHSPLHF. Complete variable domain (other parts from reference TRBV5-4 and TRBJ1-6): ETGVTQSPTHLIKTRGQQVTLRCSSQSGHNTVSWYQQALGQGPQFIFQYYREEENGRGNFPPRFSGLQFPNYSSELNVNALELDDSALYLCASSLPQGHSPLHFGNGTRLTVT.

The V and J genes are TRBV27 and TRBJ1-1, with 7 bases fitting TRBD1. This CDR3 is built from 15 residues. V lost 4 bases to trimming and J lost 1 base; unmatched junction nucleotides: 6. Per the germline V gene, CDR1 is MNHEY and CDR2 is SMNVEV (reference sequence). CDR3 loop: CASSSPRQGNTEAFF. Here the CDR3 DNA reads TGTGCCAGCAGTTCCCCGAGACAGGGGAACACTGAAGCTTTCTTT.

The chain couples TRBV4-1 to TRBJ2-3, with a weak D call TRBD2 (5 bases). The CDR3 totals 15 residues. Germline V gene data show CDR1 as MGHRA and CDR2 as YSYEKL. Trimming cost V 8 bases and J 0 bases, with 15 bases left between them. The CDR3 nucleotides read TGCGCCAGCGCAGATACTAGGGCTAGCACAGATACGCAGTATTTT. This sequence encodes CASADTRASTDTQYF.

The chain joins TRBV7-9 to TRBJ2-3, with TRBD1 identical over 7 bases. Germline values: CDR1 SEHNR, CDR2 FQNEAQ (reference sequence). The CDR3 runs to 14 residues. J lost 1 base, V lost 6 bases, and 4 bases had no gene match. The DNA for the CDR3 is TGTGCCAGCAGGCCCGGGACAGGCACAGATACGCAGTATTTT. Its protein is CASRPGTGTDTQYF.

CDR3: CASSPPGQGVNEQFF. CDR3 nucleotides: TGTGCCAGCAGTCCGCCGGGACAGGGCGTAAATGAGCAGTTCTTC. The V gene is TRBV2, the J gene TRBJ2-1; 9 bases fit TRBD1. This CDR3 has 15 residues. V was pared by 5 bases and J by 7 bases, with 9 bases of the junction left unmatched. In germline, CDR1 is SNHLY, CDR2 FYNNEI.

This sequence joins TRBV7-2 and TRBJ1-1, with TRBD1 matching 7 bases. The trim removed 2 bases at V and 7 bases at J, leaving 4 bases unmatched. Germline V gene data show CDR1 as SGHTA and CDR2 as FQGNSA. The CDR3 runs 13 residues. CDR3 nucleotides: TGTGCCAGCAGCTTACAGGGGGATAGTGAAGCTTTCTTT. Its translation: CASSLQGDSEAFF. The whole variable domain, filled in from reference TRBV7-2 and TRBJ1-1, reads GAGVSQSPSNKVTEKGKDVELRCDPISGHTALYWYRQSLGQGLEFLIYFQGNSAPDKSGLPSDRFSAERTGGSVSTLTIQRTQQEDSAVYLCASSLQGDSEAFFGQGTRLTVV.

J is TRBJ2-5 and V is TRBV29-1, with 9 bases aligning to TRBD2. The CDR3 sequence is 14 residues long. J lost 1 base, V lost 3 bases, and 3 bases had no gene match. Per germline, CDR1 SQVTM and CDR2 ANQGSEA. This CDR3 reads CSVESGGTQETQYF. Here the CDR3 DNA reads TGCAGCGTTGAGAGCGGGGGGACCCAAGAGACCCAGTACTTC.

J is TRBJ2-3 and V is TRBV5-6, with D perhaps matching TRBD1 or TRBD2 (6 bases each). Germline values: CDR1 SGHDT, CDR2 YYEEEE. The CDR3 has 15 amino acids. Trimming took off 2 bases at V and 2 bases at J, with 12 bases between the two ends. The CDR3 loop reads CASSLKGGTTDTQYF. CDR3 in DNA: TGTGCCAGCAGCTTAAAGGGGGGCACCACAGATACGCAGTATTTT.

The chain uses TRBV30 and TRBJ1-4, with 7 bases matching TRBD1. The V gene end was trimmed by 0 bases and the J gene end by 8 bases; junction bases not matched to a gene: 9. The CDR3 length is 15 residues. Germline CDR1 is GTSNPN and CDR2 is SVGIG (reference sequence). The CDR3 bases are TGTGCCTGGAGTGTGTCAACAGGGGCGGGCGAAAAACTGTTTTTT. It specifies CAWSVSTGAGEKLFF.

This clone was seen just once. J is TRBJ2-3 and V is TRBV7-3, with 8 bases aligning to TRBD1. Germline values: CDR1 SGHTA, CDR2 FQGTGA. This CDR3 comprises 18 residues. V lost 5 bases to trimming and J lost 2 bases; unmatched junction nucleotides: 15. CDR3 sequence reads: CASSPRVPDRETTDTQYF. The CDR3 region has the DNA TGTGCCAGCAGCCCCCGGGTACCGGACAGGGAAACCACAGATACGCAGTATTTT.

The DNA for the CDR3 is TGTGCCACCCACAACAGGAACTATGGCTACACCTTC. Translated, it gives CATHNRNYGYTF. The genes are TRBV19 and TRBJ1-2; D might be TRBD1 (5 bases). The CDR3 spans 12 residues. From germline, CDR1 is LNHDA and CDR2 SQIVND (reference sequence). V lost 10 bases to trimming and J lost 2 bases, with 11 bases between them.

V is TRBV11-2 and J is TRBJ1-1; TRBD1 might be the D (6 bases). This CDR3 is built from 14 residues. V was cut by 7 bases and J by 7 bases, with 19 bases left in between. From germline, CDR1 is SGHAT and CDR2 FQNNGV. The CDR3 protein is CASTDERTGHEAFF. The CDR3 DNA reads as TGTGCCAGCACCGACGAGCGTACAGGGCATGAAGCTTTCTTT.

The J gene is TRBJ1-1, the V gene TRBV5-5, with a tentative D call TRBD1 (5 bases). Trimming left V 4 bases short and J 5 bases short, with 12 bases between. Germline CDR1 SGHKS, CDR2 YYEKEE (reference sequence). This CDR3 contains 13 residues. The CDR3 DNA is TGTGCCAGCAGCCCGGACATAATGACTGAAGCTTTCTTT. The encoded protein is CASSPDIMTEAFF.

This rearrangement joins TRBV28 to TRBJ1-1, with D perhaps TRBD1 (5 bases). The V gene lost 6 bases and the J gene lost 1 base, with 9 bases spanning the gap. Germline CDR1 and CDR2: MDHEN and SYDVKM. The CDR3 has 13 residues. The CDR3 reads CASRTEGNTEAFF. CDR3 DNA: TGTGCCAGCAGGACAGAGGGGAACACTGAAGCTTTCTTT.

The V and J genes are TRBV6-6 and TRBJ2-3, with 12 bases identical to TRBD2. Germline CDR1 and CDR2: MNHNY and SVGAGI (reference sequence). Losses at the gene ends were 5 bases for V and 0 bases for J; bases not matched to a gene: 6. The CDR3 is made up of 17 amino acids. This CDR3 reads CASSRPGLAGSTDTQYF. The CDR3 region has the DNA TGTGCCAGCAGTCGACCCGGACTAGCGGGGAGCACAGATACGCAGTATTTT.

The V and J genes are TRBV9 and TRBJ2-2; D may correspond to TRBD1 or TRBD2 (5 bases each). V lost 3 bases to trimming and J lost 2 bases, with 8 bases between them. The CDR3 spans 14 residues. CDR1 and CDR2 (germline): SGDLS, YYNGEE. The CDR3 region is CASSAGPNTGELFF. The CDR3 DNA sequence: TGTGCCAGCAGCGCGGGACCCAACACCGGGGAGCTGTTTTTT.

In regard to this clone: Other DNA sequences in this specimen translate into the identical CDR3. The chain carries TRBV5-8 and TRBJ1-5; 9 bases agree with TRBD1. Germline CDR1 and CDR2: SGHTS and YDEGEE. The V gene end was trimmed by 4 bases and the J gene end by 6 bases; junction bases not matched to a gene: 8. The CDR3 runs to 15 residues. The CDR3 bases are TGTGCCAGCAGCCTGGAGGGACAGGGACCTCAGCCCCAGCATTTT. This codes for CASSLEGQGPQPQHF.

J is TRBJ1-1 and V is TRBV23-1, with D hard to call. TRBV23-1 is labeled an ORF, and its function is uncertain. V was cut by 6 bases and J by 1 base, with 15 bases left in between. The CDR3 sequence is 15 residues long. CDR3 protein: CASRGPSWENTEAFF. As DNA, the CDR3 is TGCGCCAGCAGGGGCCCGAGTTGGGAGAACACTGAAGCTTTCTTT.

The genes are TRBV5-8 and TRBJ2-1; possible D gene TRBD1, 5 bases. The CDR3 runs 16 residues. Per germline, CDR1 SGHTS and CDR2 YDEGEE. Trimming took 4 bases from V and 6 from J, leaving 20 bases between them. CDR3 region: CASSPDSTDLGNEQFF. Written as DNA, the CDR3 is TGTGCCAGCAGCCCCGACAGCACGGATTTAGGCAATGAGCAGTTCTTC.